The 21 T cell receptor beta chains given below trace back to one sample, sequenced in a study of T cell responses to AZD1222 COVID-19 vaccine. Measured with immunoSEQ multiplex PCR; TCRdb has only the in-frame clones, and not every one. The table includes approximately 100,000 clones, about nine tenths detected once. The material was peripheral blood, obtained on day 0 of AZD1222 vaccination. These receptors were taken from an adult in good health.

The chain employs TRBV5-4 and TRBJ1-3, with D unclear. Trimming took off 1 base at V and 2 bases at J, with 7 bases between the two ends. This CDR3 contains 14 residues. CDR1 is SGHNT and CDR2 is YYREEE in the germline V gene (reference sequence). In nucleotides, the CDR3 is TGTGCCAGCAGCTTGTGGGCAGCTGGAAACACCATATATTTT. Its translation is CASSLWAAGNTIYF.

The chain combines TRBV5-4 with TRBJ2-2; no definite D call. With 0 bases removed from V and 1 base from J, the gap between germline ends came to 4 bases. This CDR3 has 14 amino acids. Germline V lookup: CDR1 SGHNT, CDR2 YYREEE (reference sequence). In DNA form, the CDR3 reads TGTGCCAGCAGCTTGGTAGGGAACACCGGGGAGCTGTTTTTT. This translates into CASSLVGNTGELFF.

CDR3 nucleotide sequence: TGTGCCACCTCCGAGCAGGGGGCAGATACGCAGTATTTT. Its protein product is CATSEQGADTQYF. The chain combines TRBV6-4 with TRBJ2-3; 7 bases are shared with TRBD1. CDR3 size: 13 residues. CDR1 MRHNA and CDR2 SNTAGT come from the germline V gene. The V and J ends lost 10 bases and 4 bases, in that order; junction bases with no gene match: 8.

The V gene is TRBV3-1 (or the pseudogene TRBV3-2), the J gene TRBJ2-7, with 10 bases identical to TRBD2. V trimming: 3 bases; J trimming: 0 bases; junction bases outside the gene matches: 2. The CDR3 covers 15 residues. Germline V gene lookup returns CDR1 LGHDT and CDR2 YNNKEL (reference sequence). The DNA for the CDR3 is TGTGCCAGCAGCCAGACTAGCGGGTCCTCCTACGAGCAGTACTTC. This sequence encodes CASSQTSGSSYEQYF.

The chain employs TRBV6-5 and TRBJ2-1, with D hard to call. The CDR3 loop spans 13 amino acids. Per germline, CDR1 MNHEY and CDR2 SVGAGI. Between the trimmed V and J ends, which lost 7 bases and 4 bases, there was a span of 11 bases. CDR3 coding DNA: TGTGCCAGCAAGGCCCCGTCGTACAATGAGCAGTTCTTC. Translating gives CASKAPSYNEQFF.

In this sample, this clone turned up once. The chain uses TRBV7-6 and TRBJ2-5; 11 nucleotides agree with TRBD2. The length of the CDR3 is 16 residues. V lost 6 bases and J lost 5; bases outside the gene matches: 11. Germline CDR1 is SGHVS and CDR2 is FNYEAQ. The CDR3 sequence is CASSVAVAGGPETQYF. In DNA form, the CDR3 reads TGTGCCAGCAGTGTCGCCGTAGCGGGGGGGCCGGAGACCCAGTACTTC.

The chain has TRBV15 and TRBJ2-3; 10 bases align to TRBD2. Germline CDR1 is LNHNV and CDR2 is YYDKDF (reference sequence). CDR3 length equals 18 residues. Trimming at V came to 1 base and at J to 0 bases, leaving 7 bases not matched to a gene. CDR3 in amino acids: CATSRVSSGGPSTDTQYF. The DNA for the CDR3 is TGTGCCACCAGCAGAGTCTCTAGCGGGGGCCCGAGCACAGATACGCAGTATTTT. The whole variable domain, remainder taken from reference TRBV15 and TRBJ2-3, is DAMVIQNPRYQVTQFGKPVTLSCSQTLNHNVMYWYQQKSSQAPKLLFHYYDKDFNNEADTPDNFQSRRPNTSFCFLDIRSPGLGDTAMYLCATSRVSSGGPSTDTQYFGPGTRLTVL.

This clone was recorded a few times. The V gene is TRBV2, the J gene TRBJ2-5; D remains unclear. The CDR3 consists of 11 residues. From germline, CDR1 is SNHLY and CDR2 FYNNEI. The germline V and J ends were trimmed by 6 bases and 2 bases, with 4 bases remaining between them. The CDR3 region has the DNA TGTGCCAGCAGGGGTCAAGAGACCCAGTACTTC. Translating gives CASRGQETQYF.

The rearrangement uses TRBV6-2 or TRBV6-3 and TRBJ2-1; D is possibly TRBD2 (6 bases). In germline, CDR1 is MNHEY, CDR2 SVGEGT. Trimming stripped 0 bases from V and 9 bases from J, with 12 bases between. The CDR3 consists of 14 residues. The CDR3 sequence is CASSYSGLAIEQFF. The CDR3 bases are TGTGCCAGCAGTTACTCAGGTCTAGCGATTGAGCAGTTCTTC.

The J gene is TRBJ1-6, the V gene TRBV7-8; perhaps TRBD1 as D (5 bases). Per the germline V gene, CDR1 is SGHVS and CDR2 is FQNEAQ. This CDR3 contains 15 residues. V lost 2 bases and J 9 bases, leaving 14 bases between the germline ends. The CDR3 here is CASSLLVGESSPLHF. CDR3 nucleotide sequence: TGTGCCAGCAGCTTACTTGTGGGGGAAAGTTCACCCCTCCACTTT.

Here the CDR3 reads CASSQERTVGNTIYF. The CDR3 DNA reads as TGCGCCAGCAGCCAAGAGAGGACGGTAGGAAACACCATATATTTT. This sequence joins TRBV4-1 and TRBJ1-3; D not certain. The CDR3 has 15 residues. Germline V gives CDR1 MGHRA, CDR2 YSYEKL. Trimming took 0 bases from V and 4 from J, leaving 10 bases between them.

The CDR3: CASSLDFQETQYF. The CDR3, as DNA: TGTGCCAGCAGCTTAGACTTCCAAGAGACCCAGTACTTC. This chain joins TRBV7-6 and TRBJ2-5; D gene uncertain. V was cut by 1 base and J by 1 base, with 4 bases left in between. This CDR3 spans 13 amino acids. The germline gives CDR1 SGHVS, CDR2 FNYEAQ.

The chain carries TRBV7-9 and TRBJ2-1; 7 bases fit TRBD1. Germline V gene sequence: CDR1 SEHNR, CDR2 FQNEAQ (reference sequence). This CDR3 region has 13 residues. After removal of 5 bases from V and 9 bases from J, the junction contained 7 bases not matched to a gene. The CDR3 DNA reads as TGTGCCAGCAGCCTCCTACAGGGGATTGAGCAGTTCTTC. Translated, it gives CASSLLQGIEQFF.

The V and J genes are TRBV28 and TRBJ2-5; 8 bases are a match to TRBD2. The trim removed 5 bases at V and 5 bases at J, leaving 13 bases unmatched. This CDR3 is built from 16 residues. CDR1 and CDR2 from the germline V gene are MDHEN and SYDVKM. CDR3 nucleotides: TGTGCCAGCAGTCCTTTTCCGGGGGGGCCCGGGGAGACCCAGTACTTC. Translation gives CASSPFPGGPGETQYF.

This rearrangement joins TRBV19 to TRBJ2-5; TRBD2 agrees at 7 bases. V lost 6 bases and J lost 1; bases outside the gene matches: 2. Germline CDR1 and CDR2: LNHDA and SQIVND (reference sequence). This CDR3 is 13 amino acids long. The CDR3 DNA sequence: TGTGCCAGTAGCGCGGGGGTCCAAGAGACCCAGTACTTC. Its protein product is CASSAGVQETQYF. Together with reference TRBV19 and TRBJ2-5, the CDR3 gives the full variable domain: DGGITQSPKYLFRKEGQNVTLSCEQNLNHDAMYWYRQDPGQGLRLIYYSQIVNDFQKGDIAEGYSVSREKKESFPLTVTSAQKNPTAFYLCASSAGVQETQYFGPGTRLLVL.

This chain links TRBV5-6 with TRBJ1-3; D gene uncertain. The ends were cut back, 2 bases at V and 4 bases at J, with 4 bases in the middle. Germline V gives CDR1 SGHDT, CDR2 YYEEEE. This CDR3 is 12 amino acids long. CDR3 loop: CASSFQGNTIYF. Here the CDR3 DNA reads TGTGCCAGCAGCTTCCAGGGAAACACCATATATTTT.

The chain is built from TRBV5-4 and TRBJ1-1; D gene ambiguous. CDR1 is SGHNT and CDR2 is YYREEE in the germline V gene (reference sequence). V was cut by 5 bases and J by 1 base, with 9 bases left in between. CDR3 length equals 13 residues. CDR3 residues: CASSSTENTEAFF. CDR3 DNA sequence: TGTGCCAGCAGTTCCACAGAGAACACTGAAGCTTTCTTT.

V gene TRBV3-1 (or the pseudogene TRBV3-2) combines with J gene TRBJ1-1, with TRBD1 matching 7 bases. Trimming at V came to 7 bases and at J to 3 bases, leaving 8 bases not matched to a gene. The CDR3 is 14 amino acids. Germline-derived CDR1 and CDR2 are LGHDT and YNNKEL (reference sequence). The CDR3 sequence is CASKKPGQYTEAFF. In DNA, the CDR3 is TGTGCCAGCAAGAAACCGGGACAGTACACTGAAGCTTTCTTT.

The V gene is TRBV9, the J gene TRBJ2-7; D not resolved. Germline V gene data show CDR1 as SGDLS and CDR2 as YYNGEE. Trimming stripped 0 bases from V and 5 bases from J, with 9 bases between. The CDR3 covers 13 residues. In DNA, the CDR3 is TGTGCCAGCAGCGTAGGGGGAATAAACGAGCAGTACTTC. Protein sequence: CASSVGGINEQYF.

The rearrangement joins TRBV6-2 or TRBV6-3 to TRBJ1-6, with D possibly TRBD1 on 6 matching bases. Per the germline V gene, CDR1 is MNHEY and CDR2 is SVGEGT. This CDR3 comprises 15 residues. V lost 1 base and J lost 13, with 17 bases in between. This CDR3 reads CASSYFEGGYQPLHF. In DNA form, the CDR3 reads TGTGCCAGCAGTTACTTCGAGGGGGGGTACCAGCCCCTCCACTTT.

The chain carries TRBV6-5 and TRBJ1-2; a possible D gene is TRBD1 (5 bases). This CDR3 region has 11 residues. Per germline, CDR1 MNHEY and CDR2 SVGAGI. Trimming removed 6 bases at V and 6 bases at J, with 8 bases between. The CDR3 is CASSRGDGYTF. CDR3 nucleotide sequence: TGTGCCAGCAGCAGAGGGGATGGCTACACCTTC.